Listed below are T cell receptor beta chains from one sample, sequenced in a study of blood T cell repertoires in COVID-19. Data came from immunoSEQ multiplex PCR; TCRdb stores just in-frame clones and leaves some out. Among a few hundred thousand clones, less than 90% were seen once, and the ten largest hold about 0.93%. The sample consisted of PBMCs or T cells enriched from blood (not recorded which). The receptors stem from a woman aged 25 to 39 who had recovered from COVID-19. Both conserved end residues are part of each CDR3. A D gene is named only where the DNA matches it firmly. Not every row has a clone size; where given, it reads once, few, many or a size class.

NA | NA | TRBJ1-1 | TRBV3-1/TRBV3-2 | TGTGCCAGCAGCCAAGATACAGGGATGAACACTGAAGCTTTCTTT | CASSQDTGMNTEAFF
NA | TRBD1 | TRBJ1-4 | TRBV7-2 | TGTGCCAGCAGCAGACCGACAGGGGGGAATGAAAAACTGTTTTTT | CASSRPTGGNEKLFF
NA | NA | TRBJ1-1 | TRBV7-9 | TGTGCCAGCAGCTTAAAGGAGGGAGGCACTGAAGCTTTCTTT | CASSLKEGGTEAFF
NA | TRBD1 | TRBJ1-5 | TRBV28 | TGTGCCAGCAGACTCCGACAGGGGGCGCGTAGCAATCAGCCCCAGCATTTT | CASRLRQGARSNQPQHF
NA | TRBD2 | TRBJ2-7 | TRBV10-3 | TGTGCCATCACCAATACTAGCGGGGGGTCCTACGAGCAGTACTTC | CAITNTSGGSYEQYF
NA | TRBD1 | TRBJ1-1 | TRBV25-1 | TGTGCCAGCACGGCTCGGCGTGACAGGGGGGCTTTCTTT | CASTARRDRGAFF
NA | TRBD2 | TRBJ2-7 | TRBV7-9 | TGTGCCAGCAGCCCGGGACTAGCGGAATCTCCCGAGCAGTACTTC | CASSPGLAESPEQYF
NA | TRBD1 | TRBJ1-5 | TRBV9 | TGTGCCAGCAGCGAGGGGGCAGGGGGCAATCAGCCCCAGCATTTT | CASSEGAGGNQPQHF
NA | TRBD1 | TRBJ2-1 | TRBV7-2 | TGTGCCAGCAGCTCGGACAGGGGGCTTTATCCCCCCTACAATGAGCAGTTCTTC | CASSSDRGLYPPYNEQFF
NA | NA | TRBJ1-1 | TRBV21-1 | TGTGCCAGCAGCAAAGGCACAAATCGAAAAACTGAAGCTTTCTTT | CASSKGTNRKTEAFF
NA | NA | TRBJ1-3 | TRBV10-3 | TGTGCCATCAGCCCCCTCCGGGGAAACACCATATATTTT | CAISPLRGNTIYF
NA | TRBD1 | TRBJ2-2 | TRBV6-5 | TGTGCCAGCTCCGGGACAGGGAACACCGGGGAGCTGTTTTTT | CASSGTGNTGELFF
NA | NA | TRBJ1-2 | TRBV7-9 | TGTGCCAGCAGCCGGCGGGGGGCAGACAACTATGGCTACACCTTC | CASSRRGADNYGYTF
NA | TRBD2 | TRBJ2-3 | TRBV27 | TGTGCCAGCACTCGACTAGCGGGGCGGTCTAGCACAGATACGCAGTATTTT | CASTRLAGRSSTDTQYF
NA | TRBD1 | TRBJ1-1 | TRBV19 | TGTGCCAGTACTCCTGACAGGGGAAGAGGCATGAACACTGAAGCTTTCTTT | CASTPDRGRGMNTEAFF
few | NA | TRBJ1-6 | TRBV19 | TGTGCCAGTAGTATAGGAGAAAATTCACCCCTCCACTTT | CASSIGENSPLHF
NA | TRBD1 | TRBJ1-1 | TRBV5-4 | TGTGCCAGCAGCTTGGACAGGGGGACTGAAGCTTTCTTT | CASSLDRGTEAFF
NA | NA | TRBJ1-1 | TRBV10-3 | TGTGCCATCAGTGAAATACAGGGAGGGGCTGAAGCTTTCTTT | CAISEIQGGAEAFF